These 20 T cell receptor beta chains originate from one sample sequenced in a study of Tregs in tolerant kidney transplant recipients. Measured with immunoSEQ multiplex PCR; TCRdb has only the in-frame clones, and not every one. The sample shows some 55,000 clones, around 88% of them seen only once. The sequencing sample was made of CD4+ T cells from blood. All receptors come from a human donor in good health.

In this sample, this clone turned up a few times. This chain joins TRBV5-4 and TRBJ1-1; D remains unclear. The CDR3 has 15 amino acids. Germline-derived CDR1 and CDR2 are SGHNT and YYREEE (reference sequence). Deletions cut 0 bases from V and 0 bases from J, with 9 bases between. CDR3 loop: CASSLGSVLNTEAFF. The CDR3 coding sequence is TGTGCCAGCAGCTTGGGTTCCGTATTGAACACTGAAGCTTTCTTT.

This chain joins TRBV13 and TRBJ2-2; D remains unclear. Germline V gives CDR1 PRHDT, CDR2 FYEKMQ (reference sequence). The CDR3 length is 15 residues. Trimming removed 8 bases from V and 0 bases from J, with 13 bases in between. The CDR3 nucleotides read TGTGCCAGCCTCTCAGATATTACGAACACCGGGGAGCTGTTTTTT. Amino acids: CASLSDITNTGELFF.

The chain has TRBV5-1 and TRBJ1-4; D may be TRBD1 (5 bases). From germline, CDR1 is SGHRS and CDR2 YFSETQ. The CDR3 totals 13 residues. The V end lost 7 bases, the J end lost 3 bases, and 10 bases lay between the germline ends. The CDR3: CASGEGANEKLFF. The CDR3 nucleotides read TGCGCCAGCGGGGAAGGGGCTAATGAAAAACTGTTTTTT.

The chain links TRBV7-2 to TRBJ2-1; 10 bases line up with TRBD2. Germline V gene lookup returns CDR1 SGHTA and CDR2 FQGNSA. After removal of 5 bases from V and 2 bases from J, the junction contained 6 bases not matched to a gene. The CDR3 sequence is 16 residues long. The CDR3 protein is CASSPHLAGAYNEQFF. CDR3 DNA: TGTGCCAGCAGCCCACACCTAGCGGGGGCCTACAATGAGCAGTTCTTC.

The rearrangement joins TRBV27 to TRBJ1-1, with 9 bases matching TRBD1. V trimming: 5 bases; J trimming: 11 bases; junction bases outside the gene matches: 3. CDR1 is MNHEY, CDR2 SMNVEV, per germline (reference sequence). The CDR3 extends over 11 amino acids. The CDR3 DNA follows: TGTGCCAGCAGTCGAGGACAGGGGGCTTTCTTT. Translated: CASSRGQGAFF.

J is TRBJ1-5 and V is TRBV4-1, with D uncertain. The V end lost 6 bases, the J end lost 2 bases, and 23 bases lay between the germline ends. Germline-derived CDR1 and CDR2 are MGHRA and YSYEKL. The CDR3 loop spans 18 amino acids. The CDR3 coding sequence is TGCGCCAGCAGTCCCCAAAAGGACCTGATGTTGGGCAATCAGCCCCAGCATTTT. Translating gives CASSPQKDLMLGNQPQHF.

This rearrangement joins TRBV9 to TRBJ2-2; perhaps TRBD1 as D (5 bases). CDR1 is SGDLS, CDR2 YYNGEE, per germline. The CDR3 has 16 residues. Trimming stripped 7 bases from V and 7 bases from J, with 23 bases between. The CDR3 here is CASCPLDPGAYGELFF. As DNA, the CDR3 is TGTGCCAGCTGTCCGCTAGACCCTGGGGCGTACGGGGAGCTGTTTTTT.

The chain couples TRBV6-5 to TRBJ2-7; TRBD1 matches at 10 bases. The CDR3 sequence is 14 residues long. Germline V gives CDR1 MNHEY, CDR2 SVGAGI. J lost 3 bases, V lost 6 bases, and 5 bases had no gene match. CDR3 nucleotides: TGTGCCAGCAGCTACGGGACAGGGGACTACGAGCAGTACTTC. This encodes CASSYGTGDYEQYF.

In this sample, this clone turned up once. This chain connects TRBV9 to TRBJ2-1; D remains ambiguous. Germline CDR1 SGDLS, CDR2 YYNGEE. The CDR3 runs to 14 residues. V was clipped by 4 bases and J by 6 bases, with 14 bases between them. The CDR3 loop reads CASSFTGRINEQFF. CDR3 nucleotide sequence: TGTGCCAGCAGCTTTACGGGCAGAATCAATGAGCAGTTCTTC.

The chain recombines TRBV6-5 with TRBJ2-6, with 7 bases aligning to TRBD1. Germline assignment: CDR1 MNHEY and CDR2 SVGAGI. After removal of 5 bases from V and 7 bases from J, the junction contained 8 bases not matched to a gene. This CDR3 region has 15 residues. In DNA, the CDR3 is TGTGCCAGCAGTAAGACGACAGGGAACGCCAACGTCCTGACTTTC. Translated, it gives CASSKTTGNANVLTF.

A single count supports this clone. The CDR3 nucleotides are TGTGCCAGCAGTGATAAAGGTCGGAGGGAGACCCAGTACTTC. This sequence encodes CASSDKGRRETQYF. The chain uses TRBV6-1 and TRBJ2-5; perhaps TRBD2 as D (5 bases). The CDR3 covers 14 residues. Trimming removed 3 bases from V and 5 bases from J, with 13 bases in between. The germline V gene encodes CDR1 MNHNS and CDR2 SASEGT.

This sequence joins TRBV5-1 and TRBJ1-4, with TRBD1 as a possible D gene (6 bases). Germline V lookup: CDR1 SGHRS, CDR2 YFSETQ. This CDR3 comprises 16 residues. V lost 4 bases, J lost 7 bases, and 20 bases lay in between. In nucleotides, the CDR3 is TGCGCCAGCAGCCCGGCCCTGGGGGGGCGCGGTGAAAAACTGTTTTTT. Protein sequence: CASSPALGGRGEKLFF.

The genes are TRBV19 and TRBJ2-7, with TRBD1 matching 11 bases. V lost 11 bases to trimming and J lost 6 bases; unmatched junction nucleotides: 21. This CDR3 has 17 amino acids. CDR1 and CDR2 (germline): LNHDA, SQIVND (reference sequence). The CDR3 region is CAFARWTGGSPLCEQYF. As DNA, the CDR3 is TGTGCCTTCGCTCGGTGGACAGGGGGCTCTCCACTCTGCGAGCAGTACTTC. Based on the CDR3 plus reference TRBV19 and TRBJ2-7, the full variable domain is DGGITQSPKYLFRKEGQNVTLSCEQNLNHDAMYWYRQDPGQGLRLIYYSQIVNDFQKGDIAEGYSVSREKKESFPLTVTSAQKNPTAFYLCAFARWTGGSPLCEQYFGPGTRLTVT.

The V and J genes are TRBV30 and TRBJ1-2; D is possibly TRBD1 (6 bases). This CDR3 is 12 amino acids long. The V and J ends lost 0 bases and 7 bases respectively, with 9 bases between them. Looked up from germline, CDR1 is GTSNPN and CDR2 is SVGIG (reference sequence). Here the CDR3 DNA reads TGTGCCTGGAGTGTAGGGGGGCTTGGCTACACCTTC. Translation: CAWSVGGLGYTF. The full variable domain, rest sourced from reference TRBV30 and TRBJ1-2, is SQTIHQWPATLVQPVGSPLSLECTVEGTSNPNLYWYRQAAGRGLQLLFYSVGIGQISSEVPQNLSASRPQDRQFILSSKKLLLSDSGFYLCAWSVGGLGYTFGSGTRLTVV.

The genes are TRBV19 and TRBJ1-3, with TRBD1 identical over 9 bases. J lost 0 bases, V lost 7 bases, and 4 bases had no gene match. The V gene's germline CDR1 is LNHDA and CDR2 SQIVND (reference sequence). The length of the CDR3 is 15 residues. The chain's CDR3 is CASMDRGLSGNTIYF. DNA for the CDR3: TGTGCCAGTATGGACAGGGGCCTCTCTGGAAACACCATATATTTT.

This chain links TRBV30 with TRBJ1-3; D ambiguous. V gave up 0 bases and J gave up 0 bases, with 9 bases separating them. CDR1 is GTSNPN and CDR2 is SVGIG in the germline V gene (reference sequence). CDR3 size: 15 residues. The CDR3 DNA reads as TGTGCCTGGAGTGTAACCGGCAGCTCTGGAAACACCATATATTTT. Residues: CAWSVTGSSGNTIYF.

J is TRBJ2-2 and V is TRBV10-3; possibly TRBD2 for D (6 bases). Germline CDR1 ENHRY, CDR2 SYGVKD. Trimming took off 8 bases at V and 4 bases at J, with 11 bases between the two ends. The CDR3 consists of 13 residues. CDR3 sequence reads: CAIRGLLTGELFF. CDR3 nucleotide sequence: TGTGCCATCCGGGGACTTCTCACCGGGGAGCTGTTTTTT.

The chain has TRBV11-3 and TRBJ2-1, with 10 bases identical to TRBD1. Unmatched junction bases numbered 5, after V lost 1 base and J lost 11 bases. Germline CDR1 and CDR2: SGHNT and YENEEA. The CDR3 runs to 14 residues. In DNA, the CDR3 is TGTGCCAGCAGCTTAGGCCGGGACAGGGGTCAGCAGTTCTTC. As protein: CASSLGRDRGQQFF.

J is TRBJ1-5 and V is TRBV5-1; 7 bases agree with TRBD1. Germline values: CDR1 SGHRS, CDR2 YFSETQ. This CDR3 comprises 15 residues. Losses at the gene ends were 4 bases for V and 1 base for J; bases not matched to a gene: 5. CDR3 residues: CASSRTGSSNQPQHF. The CDR3 DNA reads as TGCGCCAGCAGCCGGACAGGATCGAGCAATCAGCCCCAGCATTTT.

The J gene is TRBJ1-1, the V gene TRBV11-2; maybe TRBD1 (5 bases). Deletions cut 6 bases from V and 4 bases from J, with 18 bases between. The germline V gene has CDR1 SGHAT and CDR2 FQNNGV. The CDR3 has 15 residues. In DNA form, the CDR3 reads TGTGCCAGCAGAGAGGGGCTGCCGTTGCGCACTGAAGCTTTCTTT. Translation gives CASREGLPLRTEAFF. The whole variable domain, remainder taken from reference TRBV11-2 and TRBJ1-1, is EAGVAQSPRYKIIEKRQSVAFWCNPISGHATLYWYQQILGQGPKLLIQFQNNGVVDDSQLPKDRFSAERLKGVDSTLKIQPAKLEDSAVYLCASREGLPLRTEAFFGQGTRLTVV.